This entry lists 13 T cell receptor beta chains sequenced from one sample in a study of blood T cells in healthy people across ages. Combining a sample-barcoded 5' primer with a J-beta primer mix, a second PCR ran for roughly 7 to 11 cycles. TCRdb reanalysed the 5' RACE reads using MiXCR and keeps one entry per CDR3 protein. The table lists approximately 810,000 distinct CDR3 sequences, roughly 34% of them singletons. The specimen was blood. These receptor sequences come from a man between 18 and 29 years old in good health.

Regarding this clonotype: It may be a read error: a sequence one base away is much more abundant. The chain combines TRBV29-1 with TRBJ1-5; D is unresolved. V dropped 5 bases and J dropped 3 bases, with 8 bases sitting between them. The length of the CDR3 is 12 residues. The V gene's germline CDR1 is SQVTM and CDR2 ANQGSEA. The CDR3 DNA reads TGCAGCGTTCGGTTGGACAATCAGCCCCAGCATTTT. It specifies CSVRLDNQPQHF.

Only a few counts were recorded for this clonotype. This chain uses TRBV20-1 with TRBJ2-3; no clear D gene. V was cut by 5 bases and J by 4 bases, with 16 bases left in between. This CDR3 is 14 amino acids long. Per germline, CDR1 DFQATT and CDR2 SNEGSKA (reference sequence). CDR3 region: CSALTSYRADTQYF. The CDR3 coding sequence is TGCAGTGCTCTGACCTCCTACCGGGCAGATACGCAGTATTTT.

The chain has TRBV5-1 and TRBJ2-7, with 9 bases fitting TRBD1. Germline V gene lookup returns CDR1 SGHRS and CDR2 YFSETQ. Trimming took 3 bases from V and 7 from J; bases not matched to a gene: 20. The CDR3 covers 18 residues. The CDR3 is CASSSNRPGTGYFNEQYF. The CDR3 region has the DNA TGCGCCAGCAGCTCTAATCGCCCCGGGACAGGGTACTTCAATGAGCAGTACTTC.

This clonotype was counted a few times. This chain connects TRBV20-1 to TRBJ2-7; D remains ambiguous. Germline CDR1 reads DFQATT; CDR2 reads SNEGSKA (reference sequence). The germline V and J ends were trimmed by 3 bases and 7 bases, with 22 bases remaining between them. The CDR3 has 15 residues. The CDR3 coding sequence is TGCAGTGCTAGTCCCCCCAGGATCGCCTACAATGAGCAGTACTTC. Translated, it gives CSASPPRIAYNEQYF.

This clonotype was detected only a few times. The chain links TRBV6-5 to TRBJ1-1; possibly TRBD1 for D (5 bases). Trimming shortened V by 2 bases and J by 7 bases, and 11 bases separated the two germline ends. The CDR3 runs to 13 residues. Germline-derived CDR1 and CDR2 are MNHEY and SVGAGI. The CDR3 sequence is CASSYEQANEAFF. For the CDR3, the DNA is TGTGCCAGCAGTTACGAACAGGCGAATGAAGCTTTCTTT.

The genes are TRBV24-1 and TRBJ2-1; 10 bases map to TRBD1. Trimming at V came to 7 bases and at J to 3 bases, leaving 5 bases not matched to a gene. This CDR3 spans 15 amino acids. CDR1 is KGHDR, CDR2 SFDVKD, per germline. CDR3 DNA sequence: TGTGCCACCAGCCTTGACAGGGGGCACTACAATGAGCAGTTCTTC. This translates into CATSLDRGHYNEQFF.

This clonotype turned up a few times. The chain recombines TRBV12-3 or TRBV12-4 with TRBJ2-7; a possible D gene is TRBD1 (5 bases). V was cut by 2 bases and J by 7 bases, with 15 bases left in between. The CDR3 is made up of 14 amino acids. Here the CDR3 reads CASSLQGASVEQYF. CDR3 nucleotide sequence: TGTGCCAGCAGTTTACAGGGCGCCTCGGTGGAGCAGTACTTC.

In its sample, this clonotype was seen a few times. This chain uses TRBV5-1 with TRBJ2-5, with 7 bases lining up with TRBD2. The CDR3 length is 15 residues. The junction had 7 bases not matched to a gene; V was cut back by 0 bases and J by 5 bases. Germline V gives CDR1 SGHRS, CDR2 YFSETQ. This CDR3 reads CASSLAGGNRETQYF. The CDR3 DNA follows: TGCGCCAGCAGCTTGGCCGGGGGGAATCGGGAGACCCAGTACTTC.

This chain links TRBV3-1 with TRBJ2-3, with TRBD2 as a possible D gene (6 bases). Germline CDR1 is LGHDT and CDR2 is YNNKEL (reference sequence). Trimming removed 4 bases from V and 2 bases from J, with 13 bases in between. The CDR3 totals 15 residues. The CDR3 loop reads CASSPRDSDTDTQYF. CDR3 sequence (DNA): TGTGCCAGCAGCCCCCGGGACTCAGACACAGATACGCAGTATTTT.

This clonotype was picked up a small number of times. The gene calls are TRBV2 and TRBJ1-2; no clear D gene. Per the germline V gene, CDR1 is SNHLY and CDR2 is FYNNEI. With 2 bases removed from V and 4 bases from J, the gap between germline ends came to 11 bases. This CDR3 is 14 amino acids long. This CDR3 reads CASSELGSVYGYTF. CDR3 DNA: TGTGCCAGCAGTGAACTGGGATCGGTCTATGGCTACACCTTC. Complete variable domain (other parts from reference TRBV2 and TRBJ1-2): EPEVTQTPSHQVTQMGQEVILRCVPISNHLYFYWYRQILGQKVEFLVSFYNNEISEKSEIFDDQFSVERPDGSNFTLKIRSTKLEDSAMYFCASSELGSVYGYTFGSGTRLTVV.

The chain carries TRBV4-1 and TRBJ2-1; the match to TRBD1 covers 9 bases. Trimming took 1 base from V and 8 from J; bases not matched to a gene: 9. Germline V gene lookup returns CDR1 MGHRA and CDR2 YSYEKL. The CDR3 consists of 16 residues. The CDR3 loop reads CASSQVPGQGKDEQFF. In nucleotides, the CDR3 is TGCGCCAGCAGCCAAGTTCCGGGACAGGGCAAGGATGAGCAGTTCTTC.

In DNA, the CDR3 is TGTGCCAGCAGCTTAAGGGAACCCGGGTCCTACAATGAGCAGTTCTTC. This sequence encodes CASSLREPGSYNEQFF. This chain joins TRBV7-8 and TRBJ2-1; D unresolved. Germline CDR1 and CDR2: SGHVS and FQNEAQ. V dropped 2 bases and J dropped 1 base, with 12 bases sitting between them. CDR3 size: 16 residues.

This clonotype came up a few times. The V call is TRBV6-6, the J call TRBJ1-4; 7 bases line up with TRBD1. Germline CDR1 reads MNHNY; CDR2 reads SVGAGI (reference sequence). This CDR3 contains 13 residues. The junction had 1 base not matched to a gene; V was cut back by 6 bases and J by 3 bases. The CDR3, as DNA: TGTGCCAGCAGCGACAGGGCTAATGAAAAACTGTTTTTT. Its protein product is CASSDRANEKLFF.